These 12 T cell receptor beta chains came from one sample sequenced in a study of blood T cell repertoires in COVID-19. The repertoire was sequenced with immunoSEQ multiplex PCR; TCRdb's copy has only in-frame clones and lacks some. The data show about 94,000 clones, 65% to 85% seen once. The specimen sequenced was peripheral blood. The receptors originated from a man between 65 and 85 years old with COVID-19, enrolled during active disease.

The genes are TRBV9 and TRBJ1-1, with D unclear. The CDR3 consists of 14 residues. Germline V lookup: CDR1 SGDLS, CDR2 YYNGEE. The ends were cut back, 0 bases at V and 1 base at J, with 7 bases in the middle. The CDR3 sequence: CASSVVTGNTEAFF. The CDR3 DNA follows: TGTGCCAGCAGCGTAGTGACGGGGAACACTGAAGCTTTCTTT.

The J gene is TRBJ1-2, the V gene TRBV6-5, with D perhaps TRBD1 (5 bases). Looked up from germline, CDR1 is MNHEY and CDR2 is SVGAGI. V lost 7 bases and J lost 3, with 18 bases in between. The CDR3 consists of 15 residues. The CDR3 protein is CASTLGALGDYGYTF. The CDR3 DNA reads as TGTGCCAGCACCTTAGGGGCCCTCGGCGACTATGGCTACACCTTC.

This sequence joins TRBV4-2 and TRBJ1-3; TRBD1 is a possible D gene (5 bases). Trimming removed 4 bases from V and 0 bases from J, with 13 bases in between. This CDR3 has 16 amino acids. CDR1 is LGHNA, CDR2 YNFKEQ, per germline. The CDR3 sequence is CASSPDSPLSGNTIYF. The CDR3 DNA reads as TGTGCCAGCAGCCCCGACAGCCCGCTCTCTGGAAACACCATATATTTT.

A few counts support this clone. The chain is built from TRBV11-3 and TRBJ2-5; 10 positions agree with TRBD1. The V gene's germline CDR1 is SGHNT and CDR2 YENEEA. This CDR3 contains 16 residues. V dropped 1 base and J dropped 5; count of bases not matched to a gene: 7. CDR3 sequence: CASSLGTGGTRETQYF. CDR3 DNA: TGTGCCAGCAGCTTAGGGACAGGGGGGACCCGGGAGACCCAGTACTTC.

The chain carries TRBV19 and TRBJ2-3, with D tentatively TRBD2 (5 bases). V was cut by 1 base and J by 6 bases, with 8 bases left in between. CDR3 length equals 13 residues. The germline gives CDR1 LNHDA, CDR2 SQIVND (reference sequence). The DNA for the CDR3 is TGTGCCAGTAGTATAGCGAGGGAGGATACGCAGTATTTT. Its protein is CASSIAREDTQYF.

The CDR3 DNA reads as TGCAGCGCCTCTCATCCCGACAGGGTGAACACCGGGGAGCTGTTTTTT. This codes for CSASHPDRVNTGELFF. This chain uses TRBV29-1 with TRBJ2-2; 7 bases match TRBD1. The CDR3 consists of 16 residues. Losses at the gene ends were 7 bases for V and 1 base for J; bases not matched to a gene: 12. Per germline, CDR1 SQVTM and CDR2 ANQGSEA.

The CDR3 region is CARSLDRGESPLHF. CDR3 DNA sequence: TGTGCCAGAAGCCTCGACAGGGGGGAGTCACCCCTCCACTTT. The V call is TRBV7-5, the J call TRBJ1-6; the D call TRBD1 from the table was never checked on the DNA. TRBV7-5 is marked as a pseudogene. This CDR3 spans 14 amino acids.

The V call is TRBV7-9, the J call TRBJ1-2; 11 bases are shared with TRBD1. Losses at the gene ends were 7 bases for V and 4 bases for J; bases not matched to a gene: 8. This CDR3 has 15 residues. Germline V gene data show CDR1 as SEHNR and CDR2 as FQNEAQ (reference sequence). The CDR3 loop is CASTGTGGKGYGYTF. The CDR3 DNA follows: TGTGCCAGCACCGGGACAGGGGGAAAGGGCTATGGCTACACCTTC.

This CDR3 is CASSLGGDAFF. The CDR3 bases are TGTGCCAGCAGCTTAGGAGGTGATGCTTTCTTT. The rearrangement links TRBV7-2 to TRBJ1-1; D uncertain. Germline assignment: CDR1 SGHTA and CDR2 FQGNSA. Between the trimmed V and J ends, which lost 1 base and 11 bases, there was a span of 8 bases. The CDR3 has 11 residues.

This clone was found once. This chain connects TRBV4-1 to TRBJ2-2, with a tentative D call TRBD1 (6 bases). The germline gives CDR1 MGHRA, CDR2 YSYEKL. This CDR3 has 16 amino acids. The ends were cut back, 2 bases at V and 2 bases at J, with 12 bases in the middle. CDR3 loop: CASSQFSTGNTGELFF. CDR3 bases: TGCGCCAGCAGCCAATTTTCGACAGGTAACACCGGGGAGCTGTTTTTT.

This clone was seen only a few times. The chain has TRBV7-7 and TRBJ1-2, with 7 positions matching TRBD1. This CDR3 has 16 amino acids. V was clipped by 5 bases and J by 4 bases; unmatched bases: 13. Germline V gene lookup returns CDR1 SSHAT and CDR2 FNYEAQ (reference sequence). The CDR3 protein is CASSRKGQSRFYGYTF. In DNA, the CDR3 is TGTGCCAGCAGCCGGAAGGGACAGTCCCGTTTCTATGGCTACACCTTC.

DNA of the CDR3: TGTGCCAGCAGTCTTCGTTTCCCCACAGATACGCAGTATTTT. Translating gives CASSLRFPTDTQYF. This rearrangement joins TRBV25-1 to TRBJ2-3; D not resolved. Germline V gene lookup returns CDR1 MGHDK and CDR2 SYGVNS. The CDR3 contains 14 residues. V dropped 5 bases and J dropped 2 bases, with 11 bases sitting between them.